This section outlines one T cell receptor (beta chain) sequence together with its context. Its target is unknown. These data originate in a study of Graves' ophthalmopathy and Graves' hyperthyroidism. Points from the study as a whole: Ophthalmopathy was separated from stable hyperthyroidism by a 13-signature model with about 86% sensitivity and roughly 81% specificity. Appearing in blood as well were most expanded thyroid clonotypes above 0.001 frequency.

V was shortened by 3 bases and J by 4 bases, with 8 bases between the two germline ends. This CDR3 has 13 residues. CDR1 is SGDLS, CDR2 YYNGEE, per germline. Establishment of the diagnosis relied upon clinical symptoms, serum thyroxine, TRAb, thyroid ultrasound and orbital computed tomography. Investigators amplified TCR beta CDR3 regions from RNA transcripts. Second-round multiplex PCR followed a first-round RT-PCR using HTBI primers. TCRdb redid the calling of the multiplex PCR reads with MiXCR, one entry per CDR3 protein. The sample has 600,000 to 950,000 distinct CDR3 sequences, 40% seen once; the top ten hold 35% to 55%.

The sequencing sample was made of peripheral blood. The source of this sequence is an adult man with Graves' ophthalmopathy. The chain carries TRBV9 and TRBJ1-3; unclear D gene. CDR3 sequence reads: CASSGAQGNTIYF. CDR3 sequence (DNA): TGTGCCAGCAGCGGAGCGCAGGGAAACACCATATATTTT.